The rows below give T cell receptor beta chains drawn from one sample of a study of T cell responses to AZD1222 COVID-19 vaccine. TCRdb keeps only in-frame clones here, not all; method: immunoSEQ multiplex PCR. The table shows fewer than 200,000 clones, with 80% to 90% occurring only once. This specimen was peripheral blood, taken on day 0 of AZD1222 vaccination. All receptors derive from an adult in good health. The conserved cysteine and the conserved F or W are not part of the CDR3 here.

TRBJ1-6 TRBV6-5 ASRSGGENSPLH
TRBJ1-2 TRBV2 ASLPELYYGYT
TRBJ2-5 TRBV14 ASSLDSLSWSD
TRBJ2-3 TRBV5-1 ASSVYGTYTDTQY
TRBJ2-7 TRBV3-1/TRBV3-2 ASSWGGSYEQY
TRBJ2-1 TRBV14 ASSQVNIEQF
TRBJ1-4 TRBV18 ASSPQRPGGLLNEKLF
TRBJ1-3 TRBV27 ASSPLSSGNTIY
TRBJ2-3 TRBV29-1 SVEGDSGTDTQY
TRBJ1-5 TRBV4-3 ASSQDPSNQPQH
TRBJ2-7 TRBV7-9 ASSLDPPGYEQY
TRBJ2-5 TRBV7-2 ASSIGGSQETQY
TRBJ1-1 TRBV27 ASSINRDTYQDQNTEAF
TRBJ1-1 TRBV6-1 ASSEHRDTEAF
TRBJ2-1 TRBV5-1 ASSPGTRPYNEQF
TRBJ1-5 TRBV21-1 ASSIPCWGDDNQPQH
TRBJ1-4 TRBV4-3 ASSQDWSGVNEKLF
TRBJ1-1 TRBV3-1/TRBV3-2 ASSRQTGHTEAF
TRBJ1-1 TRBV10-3 AIRGTGYTEAF
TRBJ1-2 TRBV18 ASSPGQAGYGYT
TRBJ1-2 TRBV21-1 ASSKPPQPLYGYT
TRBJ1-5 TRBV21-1 APPRWGNQPQH
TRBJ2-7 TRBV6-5 ASSLQTGDPYEQY